The next 32 T cell receptor beta chains were all read from a single sample in a study of blood T cell repertoires in COVID-19. The assay was immunoSEQ multiplex PCR, and TCRdb's table has in-frame clones only and misses some. The data show approximately 270,000 clones, approximately 89% seen once. The sample comprised peripheral blood. The receptors come from a man aged 35 to 55 with active or convalescent COVID-19.

The rearrangement joins TRBV7-7 to TRBJ2-2; 7 bases are a match to TRBD1. The J segment lost 6 bases and the V segment lost 5 bases, leaving 6 bases of the junction unmatched. Germline CDR1 and CDR2: SSHAT and FNYEAQ (reference sequence). The CDR3 contains 14 residues. CDR3 nucleotides: TGTGCCAGCAGCCCGACAGGGTATGCCGGGGAGCTGTTTTTT. Its translation is CASSPTGYAGELFF. The full variable domain, its missing parts supplied by reference TRBV7-7 and TRBJ2-2, is GAGVSQSPRYKVTKRGQDVTLRCDPISSHATLYWYQQALGQGPEFLTYFNYEAQPDKSGLPSDRFSAERPEGSISTLTIQRTEQRDSAMYRCASSPTGYAGELFFGEGSRLTVL.

This clone was detected only a few times. The chain carries TRBV28 and TRBJ2-1; 9 positions agree with TRBD1. Germline loops: CDR1 MDHEN, CDR2 SYDVKM. This CDR3 is built from 13 residues. The V and J ends lost 6 bases and 7 bases, in that order; junction bases with no gene match: 4. CDR3 nucleotide sequence: TGTGCCAGCAGGGGACAGGGCCGGAATGAGCAGTTCTTC. Protein sequence: CASRGQGRNEQFF.

V usage is TRBV27 and J usage is TRBJ2-1; 13 positions agree with TRBD2. The germline gives CDR1 MNHEY, CDR2 SMNVEV (reference sequence). After removal of 1 base from V and 2 bases from J, the junction contained 8 bases not matched to a gene. The CDR3 contains 19 residues. CDR3 in amino acids: CASSLYRTSGSLPYNEQFF. CDR3 sequence (DNA): TGTGCCAGCAGTTTATACCGGACTAGCGGGAGTCTCCCCTACAATGAGCAGTTCTTC.

This clone was recorded only once. The rearrangement links TRBV5-1 to TRBJ2-7, with 10 bases lining up with TRBD2. V lost 1 base, J lost 5 bases, and 3 bases stayed unmatched. The CDR3 spans 14 residues. The germline V gene has CDR1 SGHRS and CDR2 YFSETQ. This CDR3 is CASSLTSGTDEQYF. For the CDR3, the DNA is TGCGCCAGCAGCTTGACTAGCGGGACTGACGAGCAGTACTTC.

This chain joins TRBV19 and TRBJ1-1; tentatively, D is TRBD1 (6 bases). Per the germline V gene, CDR1 is LNHDA and CDR2 is SQIVND (reference sequence). The CDR3 extends over 14 amino acids. V lost 5 bases to trimming and J lost 4 bases, with 14 bases between them. CDR3 bases: TGTGCCAGTAGTCTACAGGGTGAAGCCACTGAAGCTTTCTTT. Residues: CASSLQGEATEAFF.

The DNA for the CDR3 is TGTGCCAGCACCACAGGGCCTCGCGTAAACACCATATATTTT. Translating gives CASTTGPRVNTIYF. The rearrangement links TRBV6-5 to TRBJ1-3; a weak D match, TRBD1 (6 bases). The CDR3 spans 14 residues. V lost 7 bases, J lost 6 bases, and 16 bases lay in between. Germline V CDR1 and CDR2: MNHEY, SVGAGI.

This chain joins TRBV5-1 and TRBJ2-3; 11 bases fit TRBD1. The CDR3 consists of 16 residues. J lost 4 bases, V lost 4 bases, and 8 bases had no gene match. The germline V gene has CDR1 SGHRS and CDR2 YFSETQ. Here the CDR3 reads CASSENPGQGADTQYF. In nucleotides, the CDR3 is TGCGCCAGCAGCGAAAATCCGGGACAGGGGGCAGATACGCAGTATTTT.

The rearrangement uses TRBV5-6 and TRBJ1-1; possibly TRBD1 for D (5 bases). This CDR3 is 14 amino acids long. Germline CDR1 and CDR2: SGHDT and YYEEEE. V was pared by 4 bases and J by 1 base, with 11 bases between. The CDR3 is CASSVRDRNTEAFF. The CDR3 DNA sequence: TGTGCCAGCAGCGTAAGAGACAGGAACACTGAAGCTTTCTTT.

This rearrangement joins TRBV6-6 to TRBJ2-2, with TRBD1 identical over 8 bases. V lost 0 bases, J lost 7 bases, and 7 bases stayed unmatched. CDR3 length: 16 amino acids. Per the germline V gene, CDR1 is MNHNY and CDR2 is SVGAGI (reference sequence). The DNA for the CDR3 is TGTGCCAGCAGTTACTCGTCAGGGGGCAGGAGCGGGGAGCTGTTTTTT. The encoded protein is CASSYSSGGRSGELFF.

The rearrangement links TRBV19 to TRBJ1-6; no clear D gene. From germline, CDR1 is LNHDA and CDR2 SQIVND (reference sequence). This CDR3 has 13 amino acids. The V end was cut by 5 bases, the J end by 8 bases, with 10 bases between. The CDR3 loop is CASSSKRDSPLHF. The CDR3 DNA reads TGTGCCAGTAGTTCAAAACGGGATTCACCCCTCCACTTT.

This rearrangement joins TRBV7-9 to TRBJ1-2, with D unclear. CDR1 is SEHNR and CDR2 is FQNEAQ in the germline V gene (reference sequence). This CDR3 is built from 15 residues. Between the trimmed V and J ends, which lost 6 bases and 6 bases, there was a span of 20 bases. The CDR3 loop reads CASSLMGENANGYTF. The DNA for the CDR3 is TGTGCCAGCAGTTTAATGGGAGAAAATGCGAATGGCTACACCTTC. Using reference TRBV7-9 and TRBJ1-2 for the parts outside the CDR3, the full variable domain is DTGVSQNPRHKITKRGQNVTFRCDPISEHNRLYWYRQTLGQGPEFLTYFQNEAQLEKSRLLSDRFSAERPKGSFSTLEIQRTEQGDSAMYLCASSLMGENANGYTFGSGTRLTVV.

This sequence joins TRBV7-9 and TRBJ1-3, with TRBD1 identical over 11 bases. The CDR3 is made up of 18 amino acids. Trimming took 1 base from V and 3 from J; bases not matched to a gene: 8. Germline CDR1 SEHNR, CDR2 FQNEAQ (reference sequence). The CDR3 loop is CASSLGDRGTLLGNTIYF. In DNA form, the CDR3 reads TGTGCCAGCAGCTTAGGGGACAGGGGGACTCTTCTTGGAAACACCATATATTTT.

The chain uses TRBV28 and TRBJ1-2; TRBD1 aligns across 7 bases. This CDR3 has 13 residues. The germline gives CDR1 MDHEN, CDR2 SYDVKM. V shed 7 bases, J shed 10 bases, and the junction held 12 bases outside the gene matches. CDR3 in amino acids: CASTTTGDASYTF. The DNA of the CDR3 is TGTGCCAGCACCACCACAGGGGACGCCTCCTACACCTTC.

This chain connects TRBV28 to TRBJ1-6, with D perhaps TRBD1 (5 bases). V was clipped by 8 bases and J by 7 bases, with 12 bases between them. CDR1 and CDR2 (germline): MDHEN, SYDVKM. The CDR3 runs 13 residues. Written as DNA, the CDR3 is TGTGCCAGCGTGGGGCAGGGAAATTCACCCCTCCACTTT. Its translation is CASVGQGNSPLHF.

The chain links TRBV6-5 to TRBJ1-5; TRBD1 might be the D (5 bases). The CDR3 loop spans 16 amino acids. The V and J ends lost 4 bases and 2 bases respectively, with 15 bases between them. Germline assignment: CDR1 MNHEY and CDR2 SVGAGI. The CDR3 spells CASSSSRGAGNQPQHF. The CDR3 DNA is TGTGCCAGCAGTTCATCAAGGGGCGCGGGCAATCAGCCCCAGCATTTT.

This chain connects TRBV7-9 to TRBJ2-7; D gene uncertain. The CDR3 is 11 residues long. Per the germline V gene, CDR1 is SEHNR and CDR2 is FQNEAQ (reference sequence). Deletions cut 5 bases from V and 2 bases from J, with 4 bases between. CDR3 nucleotide sequence: TGTGCCAGCAGCCCAGCCTACGAGCAGTACTTC. Translation gives CASSPAYEQYF.

This chain connects TRBV5-8 to TRBJ1-5; 9 positions agree with TRBD1. With V trimmed by 3 bases and J by 6 bases, 4 bases remained unmatched. Germline V gene data show CDR1 as SGHTS and CDR2 as YDEGEE. CDR3 size: 14 residues. The CDR3 nucleotides are TGTGCCAGCAGCTCAGACAGGGGGGGTCAGCCCCAGCATTTT. Translating gives CASSSDRGGQPQHF.

The chain couples TRBV27 to TRBJ2-2, with TRBD2 identical over 8 bases. CDR3 length: 17 residues. Germline V gives CDR1 MNHEY, CDR2 SMNVEV (reference sequence). Trimming at V came to 0 bases and at J to 4 bases, leaving 7 bases not matched to a gene. CDR3 nucleotides: TGTGCCAGCAGTTTATCGGGGCGGGGGGCCACCACCGGGGAGCTGTTTTTT. It encodes CASSLSGRGATTGELFF.

The chain links TRBV10-1 to TRBJ2-1, with D possibly being TRBD1 (5 bases). The germline V gene has CDR1 WNHNN and CDR2 SYGVQD (reference sequence). Trimming pared 10 bases from V and 15 bases from J, leaving 22 bases between. This CDR3 is 12 amino acids long. As DNA, the CDR3 is TGCGCCACCAGGACACCAGGAACCCGTCTGTTCTTC. It codes for CATRTPGTRLFF.

The V call is TRBV7-3, the J call TRBJ1-1; D perhaps matches TRBD1 (6 bases). V gave up 5 bases and J gave up 8 bases, with 15 bases separating them. The CDR3 extends over 13 amino acids. The germline CDR1 and CDR2 sequences are SGHTA and FQGTGA. CDR3 nucleotides: TGTGCCAGCAGCCTGGGGACATCCGGCGAAGCTTTCTTT. It yields the protein CASSLGTSGEAFF.

This chain uses TRBV28 with TRBJ2-7, with D possibly TRBD1 on 5 matching bases. The V and J ends lost 11 bases and 2 bases respectively, with 7 bases between them. Germline-derived CDR1 and CDR2 are MDHEN and SYDVKM. The CDR3 has 10 residues. CDR3 residues: CAAGTYEQYF. Here the CDR3 DNA reads TGTGCCGCAGGGACCTACGAGCAGTACTTC.

The V call is TRBV19, the J call TRBJ2-1, with 9 positions matching TRBD2. The V gene end was trimmed by 6 bases and the J gene end by 3 bases; junction bases not matched to a gene: 12. Germline CDR1 LNHDA, CDR2 SQIVND (reference sequence). CDR3 length: 17 residues. Written as DNA, the CDR3 is TGTGCCAGTAGGGATTTGGCAGCGGGGGGCCACTACAATGAGCAGTTCTTC. Residues: CASRDLAAGGHYNEQFF.

The gene calls are TRBV5-4 and TRBJ2-3; D is uncertain. The germline V gene has CDR1 SGHNT and CDR2 YYREEE (reference sequence). The CDR3 covers 15 residues. The V and J ends lost 0 bases and 2 bases respectively, with 10 bases between them. In nucleotides, the CDR3 is TGTGCCAGCAGCTTGGCTGCGGAACCCACAGATACGCAGTATTTT. The encoded protein is CASSLAAEPTDTQYF.

The rearrangement links TRBV28 to TRBJ1-5, with unresolved D. CDR1 MDHEN and CDR2 SYDVKM come from the germline V gene. The CDR3 contains 14 residues. V gave up 5 bases and J gave up 1 base, with 9 bases separating them. In DNA form, the CDR3 reads TGTGCCAGCAGTACCCCGGGGAGCAATCAGCCCCAGCATTTT. It codes for CASSTPGSNQPQHF.

This clone was seen a handful of times. This rearrangement joins TRBV14 to TRBJ2-2; D may be TRBD1 (6 bases). The CDR3 spans 15 residues. Per the germline V gene, CDR1 is SGHDN and CDR2 is FVKESK. V was trimmed by 4 bases and J by 5 bases, leaving 14 bases between them. In DNA form, the CDR3 reads TGTGCCAGCAGCCGCTCAGGGACACTGACCGGGGAGCTGTTTTTT. This translates into CASSRSGTLTGELFF.

The V call is TRBV12-3 or TRBV12-4, the J call TRBJ2-1, with D uncertain. The CDR3 is made up of 11 amino acids. V was pared by 8 bases and J by 7 bases, with 9 bases between. CDR3 sequence (DNA): TGTGCCAGCGTTAAGGAGAATGAGCAGTTCTTC. Protein product: CASVKENEQFF.

This chain links TRBV30 with TRBJ1-4; 9 bases match TRBD1. The junction had 10 bases not matched to a gene; V was cut back by 3 bases and J by 8 bases. CDR1 GTSNPN and CDR2 SVGIG come from the germline V gene (reference sequence). The CDR3 covers 15 residues. Here the CDR3 reads CAWRSPGTGNEKLFF. The DNA of the CDR3 is TGTGCCTGGAGGTCCCCCGGGACAGGGAACGAAAAACTGTTTTTT.

J is TRBJ2-7 and V is TRBV7-2; TRBD1 matches 7 bases. The CDR3 is 14 residues long. V lost 5 bases and J lost 2; bases outside the gene matches: 6. Germline V CDR1 and CDR2: SGHTA, FQGNSA. The CDR3 region has the DNA TGTGCCAGCAGCGCCGGGACAGACCCCTACGAGCAGTACTTC. Translated: CASSAGTDPYEQYF. The full variable domain, with the rest looked up from reference TRBV7-2 and TRBJ2-7, is GAGVSQSPSNKVTEKGKDVELRCDPISGHTALYWYRQSLGQGLEFLIYFQGNSAPDKSGLPSDRFSAERTGGSVSTLTIQRTQQEDSAVYLCASSAGTDPYEQYFGPGTRLTVT.

The gene calls are TRBV2 and TRBJ1-2; D perhaps matches TRBD1 (5 bases). CDR3 length equals 14 residues. Per the germline V gene, CDR1 is SNHLY and CDR2 is FYNNEI. V lost 3 bases, J lost 1 base, and 9 bases lay in between. DNA of the CDR3: TGTGCCAGCAGTGACAGGGAATTTAACTATGGCTACACCTTC. Its translation: CASSDREFNYGYTF.

The chain couples TRBV18 to TRBJ1-5; D perhaps matches TRBD1 (5 bases). Trimming took off 5 bases at V and 0 bases at J, with 8 bases between the two ends. Germline-derived CDR1 and CDR2 are KGHSH and LQKENI. This CDR3 contains 14 residues. CDR3 loop: CASSSTDSNQPQHF. CDR3 bases: TGTGCCAGCTCATCGACAGATAGCAATCAGCCCCAGCATTTT.

This sequence joins TRBV27 and TRBJ1-1; possible D gene TRBD1, 5 bases. In germline, CDR1 is MNHEY, CDR2 SMNVEV (reference sequence). Trimming removed 5 bases at V and 9 bases at J, with 10 bases between. The length of the CDR3 is 11 residues. The CDR3 loop is CASSTWGKAFF. Written as DNA, the CDR3 is TGTGCCAGCAGTACCTGGGGCAAAGCTTTCTTT.

The chain carries TRBV6-5 and TRBJ1-4; D uncertain. Per germline, CDR1 MNHEY and CDR2 SVGAGI. V lost 0 bases to trimming and J lost 6 bases, with 14 bases between them. The CDR3 runs 16 residues. The CDR3 here is CASSYSTGAGDEKLFF. CDR3 DNA sequence: TGTGCCAGCAGTTACTCTACGGGAGCTGGGGATGAAAAACTGTTTTTT.